The entry below describes one T cell receptor (beta chain). Here immunoSEQ multiplex PCR was the method, and the copy in TCRdb shows in-frame clones only, minus some. The sample yields 55,000 to 60,000 clones, roughly 95% seen once. These data come from a study of technical replicates of blood from a few donors. V was pared by 7 bases and J by 2 bases, with 13 bases of the junction left unmatched. Per germline, CDR1 MNHEY and CDR2 SMNVEV (reference sequence). This CDR3 spans 16 amino acids. This sequence originates from a human donor in good health. Some clones in this sample may be carry-over from other donors' samples. V usage is TRBV27 and J usage is TRBJ2-7, with TRBD2 matching 8 bases. The sequencing input was PBMCs. The CDR3 loop is CASKWVGGGRTYEQYF. CDR3 coding DNA: TGTGCCAGCAAGTGGGTTGGCGGGGGGCGGACCTACGAGCAGTACTTC.